The 25 T cell receptor beta chains in this list originate from one sample, sequenced in a study of shared clonotypes between healthy human individuals. The data were produced by immunoSEQ multiplex PCR, yet TCRdb's version contains in-frame clones alone and is incomplete. The table records approximately 2,200,000 clones, about 92% of them present only once. CD45RO-negative, CCR7-positively selected cells formed the naive CD8 fraction, excluding terminally differentiated effector memory CD45RA+ cells. The specimen was naive CD8+ T cells from PBMCs. The receptors come from a man aged 18 to 29 in good health. Some clones in this sample may be carry-over from other donors' samples.

In its sample, this clone was seen a few times. The chain couples TRBV7-9 to TRBJ1-2; 7 bases fit TRBD1. The CDR3 has 14 amino acids. Germline-derived CDR1 and CDR2 are SEHNR and FQNEAQ (reference sequence). The J segment lost 8 bases and the V segment lost 5 bases, leaving 11 bases of the junction unmatched. The CDR3 loop reads CASSPTGWGYGYTF. CDR3 DNA sequence: TGTGCCAGCAGCCCGACAGGGTGGGGGTACGGCTACACCTTC.

The CDR3 region has the DNA TGTGCCAGCAGCGTTGGACTAGCGGGTATTTCCCACGAGCAGTACTTC. Translation: CASSVGLAGISHEQYF. This chain uses TRBV9 with TRBJ2-7; 11 bases are a match to TRBD2. Trimming at V came to 2 bases and at J to 5 bases, leaving 9 bases not matched to a gene. Germline-derived CDR1 and CDR2 are SGDLS and YYNGEE. The CDR3 totals 16 residues.

The chain is built from TRBV28 and TRBJ2-7; 7 positions agree with TRBD2. V shed 7 bases and J 5 bases; nucleotides not matched to a gene: 14. Germline V gene data show CDR1 as MDHEN and CDR2 as SYDVKM. The CDR3 extends over 15 amino acids. CDR3 DNA: TGTGCCAGCACCAACCCGGGACTACTTTTCCACGAGCAGTACTTC. This codes for CASTNPGLLFHEQYF. Based on the CDR3 plus reference TRBV28 and TRBJ2-7, the full variable domain is DVKVTQSSRYLVKRTGEKVFLECVQDMDHENMFWYRQDPGLGLRLIYFSYDVKMKEKGDIPEGYSVSREKKERFSLILESASTNQTSMYLCASTNPGLLFHEQYFGPGTRLTVT.

The chain links TRBV28 to TRBJ1-5; D may be TRBD1 (5 bases). The V gene's germline CDR1 is MDHEN and CDR2 SYDVKM. CDR3 length: 17 amino acids. V was shortened by 6 bases and J by 3 bases, with 21 bases between the two germline ends. The CDR3 spells CASRFWGSKGANQPQHF. CDR3 coding DNA: TGTGCCAGCAGATTTTGGGGGTCAAAAGGGGCCAATCAGCCCCAGCATTTT.

This chain connects TRBV9 to TRBJ2-7; 8 bases map to TRBD2. CDR1 and CDR2 (germline): SGDLS, YYNGEE. The CDR3 has 14 residues. With V trimmed by 0 bases and J by 3 bases, 2 bases remained unmatched. The CDR3 protein is CASSVAGGDYEQYF. The CDR3 DNA reads as TGTGCCAGCAGCGTAGCGGGAGGGGACTACGAGCAGTACTTC.

This chain connects TRBV28 to TRBJ2-7; D remains unclear. CDR3 length: 11 residues. V was shortened by 5 bases and J by 7 bases, with 9 bases between the two germline ends. Germline V lookup: CDR1 MDHEN, CDR2 SYDVKM. The CDR3 bases are TGTGCCAGCAGTGTAGAGATGGAGCAGTACTTC. Amino acids: CASSVEMEQYF.

V gene TRBV13 combines with J gene TRBJ2-7, with 13 bases lining up with TRBD2. Per germline, CDR1 PRHDT and CDR2 FYEKMQ (reference sequence). Unmatched junction bases numbered 14, after V lost 5 bases and J lost 1 base. The CDR3 sequence is 19 residues long. The CDR3 spells CASSGRNPGLAGSSYEQYF. DNA for the CDR3: TGTGCCAGCAGCGGCCGCAATCCGGGACTAGCGGGGTCGTCCTACGAGCAGTACTTC.

This chain connects TRBV27 to TRBJ1-5; D is unresolved. The V and J ends lost 7 bases and 0 bases respectively, with 13 bases between them. Germline loops: CDR1 MNHEY, CDR2 SMNVEV (reference sequence). This CDR3 spans 15 amino acids. In nucleotides, the CDR3 is TGTGCCAGCACGCCCTCGGGATTTAGCAATCAGCCCCAGCATTTT. Protein product: CASTPSGFSNQPQHF.

The DNA for the CDR3 is TGTGCCAGCACTATTCCGGGACAGGGGTCTAGAGGCTACACCTTC. It encodes CASTIPGQGSRGYTF. The V call is TRBV28, the J call TRBJ1-2; 10 bases are a match to TRBD1. Trimming cost V 7 bases and J 8 bases; bases outside gene matches: 13. Germline CDR1 reads MDHEN; CDR2 reads SYDVKM. The CDR3 runs 15 residues.

This chain links TRBV19 with TRBJ1-2, with 7 positions matching TRBD1. This CDR3 is 14 amino acids long. The V and J ends lost 7 bases and 4 bases, in that order; junction bases with no gene match: 9. CDR1 and CDR2 (germline): LNHDA, SQIVND (reference sequence). The CDR3 DNA is TGTGCCAGTAAGACAGGGAGTTCTACCTATGGCTACACCTTC. As protein: CASKTGSSTYGYTF.

This clone occurred a few times. Other DNA sequences of this sample code for an identical CDR3. The chain joins TRBV11-2 to TRBJ2-1; 9 nucleotides align to TRBD2. There are 14 residues in the CDR3. Germline V gene sequence: CDR1 SGHAT, CDR2 FQNNGV. Germline trimming cut 3 bases from V and 4 bases from J; bases unmatched to any gene: 1. CDR3 in DNA: TGTGCCAGCAGCTTTAGCGGGAGTTACAATGAGCAGTTCTTC. It is translated as CASSFSGSYNEQFF.

This clone occurred once. The chain carries TRBV11-2 and TRBJ2-5; 11 positions agree with TRBD2. Germline V CDR1 and CDR2: SGHAT, FQNNGV. The CDR3 is made up of 16 amino acids. V lost 4 bases, J lost 2 bases, and 6 bases stayed unmatched. CDR3 nucleotide sequence: TGTGCCAGCAGCTGGGGCCGACTAGCGGGGCAAGAGACCCAGTACTTC. Translating it yields CASSWGRLAGQETQYF.

Comments on this clone: This same CDR3 is encoded by further DNA sequences in the sample. V and J are TRBV7-9 and TRBJ2-2; D is undetermined. V shed 1 base and J shed 8 bases, with 8 bases lying between them. In germline, CDR1 is SEHNR, CDR2 FQNEAQ (reference sequence). CDR3 length: 13 residues. The CDR3, as DNA: TGTGCCAGCAGCTTAGTAGAAGCAGGGGAGCTGTTTTTT. Amino acid sequence: CASSLVEAGELFF.

The gene calls are TRBV11-2 and TRBJ2-3, with 7 bases fitting TRBD2. CDR1 is SGHAT, CDR2 FQNNGV, per germline. The CDR3 runs to 16 residues. Germline trimming cut 2 bases from V and 1 base from J; bases unmatched to any gene: 6. The CDR3 region has the DNA TGTGCCAGCAGCTTAAGACTAGCCGAAGGCACAGATACGCAGTATTTT. It is translated as CASSLRLAEGTDTQYF.

This chain connects TRBV29-1 to TRBJ1-2; the D gene is possibly TRBD1 (6 bases). Trimming stripped 7 bases from V and 2 bases from J, with 11 bases between. Germline CDR1 and CDR2: SQVTM and ANQGSEA. The CDR3 is 12 amino acids. The CDR3 protein is CSARQENYGYTF. In DNA form, the CDR3 reads TGCAGCGCAAGACAGGAAAACTATGGCTACACCTTC.

The chain is built from TRBV30 and TRBJ1-2; 7 nucleotides agree with TRBD1. The CDR3 loop spans 15 amino acids. V lost 1 base to trimming and J lost 3 bases; unmatched junction nucleotides: 8. Germline assignment: CDR1 GTSNPN and CDR2 SVGIG (reference sequence). The CDR3 nucleotides are TGTGCCTGGAGTGGGTGGGGACAGATAGACTATGGCTACACCTTC. Protein product: CAWSGWGQIDYGYTF. Supplemented by reference TRBV30 and TRBJ1-2, the full variable domain reads SQTIHQWPATLVQPVGSPLSLECTVEGTSNPNLYWYRQAAGRGLQLLFYSVGIGQISSEVPQNLSASRPQDRQFILSSKKLLLSDSGFYLCAWSGWGQIDYGYTFGSGTRLTVV.

This chain links TRBV5-8 with TRBJ1-5, with 9 nucleotides matching TRBD1. The V and J ends lost 0 bases and 4 bases, in that order; junction bases with no gene match: 8. This CDR3 has 17 amino acids. Germline CDR1 SGHTS, CDR2 YDEGEE. The CDR3: CASSLGAGTGKNQPQHF. The CDR3 nucleotides read TGTGCCAGCAGCTTGGGGGCCGGGACAGGGAAGAATCAGCCCCAGCATTTT.

V gene TRBV9 combines with J gene TRBJ1-5; D perhaps matches TRBD1 (5 bases). Trimming took off 4 bases at V and 3 bases at J, with 14 bases between the two ends. The CDR3 is made up of 15 amino acids. Germline CDR1 is SGDLS and CDR2 is YYNGEE. The CDR3 reads CASSYGDGPNQPQHF. The CDR3 DNA follows: TGTGCCAGCAGCTACGGGGACGGACCCAATCAGCCCCAGCATTTT.

This chain links TRBV15 with TRBJ2-5, with D perhaps matching TRBD1 (6 bases). V was cut by 4 bases and J by 4 bases, with 13 bases left in between. CDR1 is LNHNV and CDR2 is YYDKDF in the germline V gene (reference sequence). The CDR3 length is 14 residues. This chain's CDR3 is CATSKNRVLETQYF. The CDR3 coding sequence is TGTGCCACCAGCAAAAACAGGGTTTTAGAGACCCAGTACTTC.

V is TRBV9 and J is TRBJ2-2; D call uncertain. CDR3 length: 14 residues. The germline V gene has CDR1 SGDLS and CDR2 YYNGEE. Trimming left V 2 bases short and J 0 bases short, with 5 bases between. CDR3 residues: CASSVVSNTGELFF. The CDR3 region has the DNA TGTGCCAGCAGCGTGGTCTCGAACACCGGGGAGCTGTTTTTT.

The chain is built from TRBV9 and TRBJ2-6, with 10 bases fitting TRBD1. CDR1 is SGDLS and CDR2 is YYNGEE in the germline V gene. The CDR3 contains 17 residues. J was trimmed by 3 bases and V by 4 bases; bases with no gene match: 7. The CDR3 region is CASSPTGTGVGANVLTF. The CDR3, as DNA: TGTGCCAGCAGCCCTACCGGGACAGGGGTTGGGGCCAACGTCCTGACTTTC.

As for this clone: Other DNA sequences in this sample translate to the same CDR3. V and J are TRBV27 and TRBJ2-3; 9 bases match TRBD2. Trimming removed 5 bases from V and 0 bases from J; junction bases left unmatched: 3. CDR3 length: 15 amino acids. Germline values: CDR1 MNHEY, CDR2 SMNVEV (reference sequence). The CDR3 DNA is TGTGCCAGCAGTCCCCTAGCGGGAAGCACAGATACGCAGTATTTT. Translating it yields CASSPLAGSTDTQYF.

This clone appeared a single time. This sequence joins TRBV9 and TRBJ2-7, with 8 bases aligning to TRBD1. The CDR3 covers 14 residues. Germline CDR1 reads SGDLS; CDR2 reads YYNGEE. V lost 0 bases and J lost 4; bases outside the gene matches: 3. The CDR3 reads CASSVVDRGYEQYF. In nucleotides, the CDR3 is TGTGCCAGCAGCGTAGTCGACAGGGGTTACGAGCAGTACTTC.

The chain combines TRBV9 with TRBJ1-5, with 9 nucleotides matching TRBD1. The CDR3 runs 15 residues. The germline V gene encodes CDR1 SGDLS and CDR2 YYNGEE. V lost 4 bases to trimming and J lost 4 bases; unmatched junction nucleotides: 6. The CDR3: CASSHRGLGNQPQHF. CDR3 in DNA: TGTGCCAGCAGCCACAGGGGGCTCGGTAATCAGCCCCAGCATTTT.

The rearrangement links TRBV9 to TRBJ2-1; 13 nucleotides agree with TRBD2. Germline lookup yields CDR1 SGDLS and CDR2 YYNGEE. The CDR3 extends over 18 amino acids. V shed 0 bases, J shed 6 bases, and the junction held 9 bases outside the gene matches. The CDR3 region is CASSVDRTSGRDSNEQFF. CDR3 nucleotide sequence: TGTGCCAGCAGCGTAGATAGAACTAGCGGGAGGGATTCCAATGAGCAGTTCTTC. The full variable domain, completed using reference TRBV9 and TRBJ2-1, is DSGVTQTPKHLITATGQRVTLRCSPRSGDLSVYWYQQSLDQGLQFLIQYYNGEERAKGNILERFSAQQFPDLHSELNLSSLELGDSALYFCASSVDRTSGRDSNEQFFGPGTRLTVL.